What follows describes a single T cell receptor (beta chain). CDR1 and CDR2 (germline): MGHRA, YSYEKL. The CDR3 extends over 15 amino acids. The J segment lost 7 bases and the V segment lost 3 bases, leaving 11 bases of the junction unmatched. The table came from immunoSEQ multiplex PCR; TCRdb's copy has only in-frame clones and leaves some out. The sample lists about 2 million clones, less than 95% seen once, with less than 1.5% in the top ten. The data stem from a study of shared clonotypes between healthy human individuals. Naive CD8 cells, CD45RO-negative and positively selected for CCR7, excluded terminally differentiated effector memory CD45RA+ cells.

Sequencing was performed on naive CD8+ T cells sorted from blood. The gene calls are TRBV4-1 and TRBJ2-7, with 8 bases aligning to TRBD1. The clonotype originates from a man younger than 30 in good health. The CDR3 loop reads CASSQAGTGFWEQYF. CDR3 coding DNA: TGCGCCAGCAGCCAGGCCGGGACAGGTTTTTGGGAGCAGTACTTC.